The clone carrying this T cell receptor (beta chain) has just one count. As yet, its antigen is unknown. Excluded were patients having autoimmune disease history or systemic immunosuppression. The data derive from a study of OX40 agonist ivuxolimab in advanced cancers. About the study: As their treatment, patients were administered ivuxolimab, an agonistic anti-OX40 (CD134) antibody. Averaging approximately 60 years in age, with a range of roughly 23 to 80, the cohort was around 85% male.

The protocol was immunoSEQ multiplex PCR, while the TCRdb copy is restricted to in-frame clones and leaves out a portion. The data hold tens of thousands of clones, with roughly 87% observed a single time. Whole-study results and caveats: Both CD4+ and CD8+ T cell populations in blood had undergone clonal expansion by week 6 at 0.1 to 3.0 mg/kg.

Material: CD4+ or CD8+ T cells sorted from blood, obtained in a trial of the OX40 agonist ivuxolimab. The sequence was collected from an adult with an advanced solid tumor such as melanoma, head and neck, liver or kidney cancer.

DNA of the CDR3: TGTGCCAGTACCTATGAGGCTAATGAAAAACTGTTTTTT. Protein: CASTYEANEKLFF. V usage is TRBV19 and J usage is TRBJ1-4, with D uncertain. The CDR3 covers 13 residues. Germline assignment: CDR1 LNHDA and CDR2 SQIVND (reference sequence). V lost 7 bases and J 3 bases, leaving 9 bases between the germline ends.